This T cell receptor beta chain was retrieved from a study of shared clonotypes between healthy human individuals. Study-level findings and limits: It was anticipated that sequencing depth would influence how many clonotypes donors shared.

V lost 2 bases to trimming and J lost 4 bases, with 7 bases between them. Germline V CDR1 and CDR2: SGHTA, FQGNSA. The CDR3 length is 13 residues. This clone was counted once. Antigen unknown. Authors' analysis steps: ImmunoSEQ output held junction-only sequences without quality scores, so filtering differed. Clones were read by immunoSEQ multiplex PCR, and TCRdb kept only the in-frame ones, dropping some. The DNA was the basis for D and trimming; V, J and clone size are from that table. The data hold around 430,000 clones, with roughly 80% observed a single time. Sequencing was performed on PBMCs. The genes are TRBV7-2 and TRBJ2-3, with D possibly matching TRBD2 (6 bases). The receptor was derived from a woman between 40 and 55 years old in good health. Some clones in this sample may be carry-over from other donors' samples. The CDR3 DNA reads as TGTGCCAGCAGCTTAACTAGCCCAGATACGCAGTATTTT. Protein sequence: CASSLTSPDTQYF.